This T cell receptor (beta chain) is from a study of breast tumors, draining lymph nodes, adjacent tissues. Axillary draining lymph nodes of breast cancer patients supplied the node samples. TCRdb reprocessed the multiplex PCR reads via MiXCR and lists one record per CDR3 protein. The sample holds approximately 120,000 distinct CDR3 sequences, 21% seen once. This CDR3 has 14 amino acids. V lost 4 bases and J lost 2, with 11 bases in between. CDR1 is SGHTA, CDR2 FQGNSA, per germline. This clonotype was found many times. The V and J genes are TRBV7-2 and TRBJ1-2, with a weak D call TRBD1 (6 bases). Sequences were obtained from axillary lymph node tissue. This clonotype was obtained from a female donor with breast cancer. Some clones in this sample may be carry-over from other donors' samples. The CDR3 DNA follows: TGTGCCAGCAGCTCGTACAGGGCCAACTATGGCTACACCTTC. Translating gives CASSSYRANYGYTF.